A single sample is the source of the 22 T cell receptor beta chains below, sequenced in a study of blood T cell repertoires in COVID-19. Assay used: immunoSEQ multiplex PCR; TCRdb lists only in-frame clones, some missing. The table lists around 200,000 clones, approximately 91% of them singletons. Material for sequencing was peripheral blood. Receptors originate from a man between 18 and 29 years old with active or convalescent COVID-19.

V usage is TRBV4-1 and J usage is TRBJ1-2; tentative D call: TRBD1 (5 bases). CDR1 MGHRA and CDR2 YSYEKL come from the germline V gene. The V and J ends lost 3 bases and 0 bases respectively, with 11 bases between them. CDR3 length equals 15 residues. CDR3 in amino acids: CASSHDRRPNYGYTF. In nucleotides, the CDR3 is TGCGCCAGCAGCCACGACAGACGCCCTAACTATGGCTACACCTTC.

The CDR3 region is CASSIWGTGGYEQYF. CDR3 DNA sequence: TGTGCCAGTAGTATTTGGGGGACAGGGGGCTACGAGCAGTACTTC. The chain employs TRBV19 and TRBJ2-7; TRBD1 aligns across 11 bases. Germline V lookup: CDR1 LNHDA, CDR2 SQIVND (reference sequence). Trimming at V came to 3 bases and at J to 3 bases, leaving 4 bases not matched to a gene. The CDR3 loop spans 15 amino acids. Using reference TRBV19 and TRBJ2-7 for the parts outside the CDR3, the full variable domain is DGGITQSPKYLFRKEGQNVTLSCEQNLNHDAMYWYRQDPGQGLRLIYYSQIVNDFQKGDIAEGYSVSREKKESFPLTVTSAQKNPTAFYLCASSIWGTGGYEQYFGPGTRLTVT.

The V call is TRBV4-1, the J call TRBJ2-5; weak D call: TRBD2 (5 bases). V lost 5 bases, J lost 5 bases, and 18 bases lay in between. The CDR3 loop spans 15 amino acids. Germline CDR1 is MGHRA and CDR2 is YSYEKL. The CDR3 loop reads CASSGEGFGEETQYF. The CDR3 nucleotides are TGCGCCAGCAGCGGAGAGGGATTTGGGGAGGAGACCCAGTACTTC.

V gene TRBV30 combines with J gene TRBJ2-7, with TRBD2 matching 7 bases. The CDR3 length is 10 residues. V shed 7 bases, J shed 4 bases, and the junction held 1 base outside the gene matches. CDR1 is GTSNPN, CDR2 SVGIG, per germline (reference sequence). This CDR3 reads CAFGGYEQYF. The CDR3 region has the DNA TGTGCCTTCGGGGGGTACGAGCAGTACTTC.

J is TRBJ2-7 and V is TRBV5-1, with a tentative D call TRBD2 (6 bases). The germline V and J ends were trimmed by 1 base and 6 bases, with 11 bases remaining between them. The CDR3 loop spans 13 amino acids. CDR1 SGHRS and CDR2 YFSETQ come from the germline V gene. As DNA, the CDR3 is TGCGCCAGCAGCTTGCGTCCCGGGAGCGAGCAGTACTTC. Protein product: CASSLRPGSEQYF.

The J gene is TRBJ2-3, the V gene TRBV11-2; D unresolved. Germline V gives CDR1 SGHAT, CDR2 FQNNGV. This CDR3 region has 16 residues. V was trimmed by 5 bases and J by 2 bases, leaving 17 bases between them. CDR3 DNA: TGTGCCAGCAGCCTCCGGGTCCTTGGTGTCACAGATACGCAGTATTTT. Translating it yields CASSLRVLGVTDTQYF.

The chain uses TRBV19 and TRBJ2-1, with 9 bases identical to TRBD2. V lost 9 bases, J lost 0 bases, and 18 bases stayed unmatched. Germline CDR1 is LNHDA and CDR2 is SQIVND (reference sequence). This CDR3 has 19 residues. The CDR3 loop reads CASIFPGLAHAGSYNEQFF. The CDR3 nucleotides are TGTGCCAGCATATTTCCGGGACTAGCACACGCGGGCTCCTACAATGAGCAGTTCTTC.

The chain recombines TRBV25-1 with TRBJ1-3, with 9 bases identical to TRBD1. Germline lookup yields CDR1 MGHDK and CDR2 SYGVNS. V shed 6 bases and J 4 bases; nucleotides not matched to a gene: 1. This CDR3 comprises 13 residues. The CDR3 protein is CASRQGAGNTIYF. The CDR3 DNA follows: TGTGCCAGCAGACAGGGGGCGGGAAACACCATATATTTT. The full variable domain, in which reference TRBV25-1 and TRBJ1-3 provide the parts outside the CDR3, is EADIYQTPRYLVIGTGKKITLECSQTMGHDKMYWYQQDPGMELHLIHYSYGVNSTEKGDLSSESTVSRIRTEHFPLTLESARPSHTSQYLCASRQGAGNTIYFGEGSWLTVV.

The table lists this clone with a count of one. The V and J genes are TRBV6-4 and TRBJ1-2; 8 positions match TRBD1. The CDR3 sequence is 13 residues long. Germline CDR1 and CDR2: MRHNA and SNTAGT. Trimming took 2 bases from V and 8 from J; bases not matched to a gene: 4. CDR3 bases: TGTGCCAGCAGTGACCACTCAGGGGGCGGCTACACCTTC. This sequence encodes CASSDHSGGGYTF.

The J gene is TRBJ1-2, the V gene TRBV4-3; no clear D gene. The CDR3 is made up of 17 amino acids. V was shortened by 4 bases and J by 2 bases, with 20 bases between the two germline ends. Per germline, CDR1 LGHNA and CDR2 YSLEER. CDR3 sequence: CASSPSYAAGGNYGYTF. DNA for the CDR3: TGCGCCAGCAGCCCGAGTTATGCCGCCGGCGGGAACTATGGCTACACCTTC.

The chain uses TRBV5-8 and TRBJ2-1; 10 bases align to TRBD2. Germline V gene lookup returns CDR1 SGHTS and CDR2 YDEGEE. V lost 0 bases to trimming and J lost 4 bases; unmatched junction nucleotides: 1. This CDR3 has 15 amino acids. The CDR3 DNA is TGTGCCAGCAGCTTGGTGACTAGCGGGTACAATGAGCAGTTCTTC. Encoded protein: CASSLVTSGYNEQFF.

The chain carries TRBV2 and TRBJ1-1; unclear D gene. Trimming pared 4 bases from V and 6 bases from J, leaving 12 bases between. CDR1 is SNHLY, CDR2 FYNNEI, per germline. CDR3 length: 13 amino acids. This CDR3 reads CASSAKRYSEAFF. In nucleotides, the CDR3 is TGTGCCAGCAGTGCAAAGAGGTATTCTGAAGCTTTCTTT. Full variable domain (rest looked up from reference TRBV2 and TRBJ1-1): EPEVTQTPSHQVTQMGQEVILRCVPISNHLYFYWYRQILGQKVEFLVSFYNNEISEKSEIFDDQFSVERPDGSNFTLKIRSTKLEDSAMYFCASSAKRYSEAFFGQGTRLTVV.

V is TRBV27 and J is TRBJ2-7; tentative D call: TRBD1 (6 bases). This CDR3 spans 11 amino acids. With 6 bases removed from V and 5 bases from J, the gap between germline ends came to 8 bases. CDR1 and CDR2 (germline): MNHEY, SMNVEV (reference sequence). Here the CDR3 DNA reads TGTGCCAGCAGAAAGGGGGACGAGCAGTACTTC. It codes for CASRKGDEQYF.

The V call is TRBV19, the J call TRBJ2-4, with D possibly being TRBD2 (6 bases). This CDR3 is 18 amino acids long. Trimming left V 0 bases short and J 0 bases short, with 15 bases between. Looked up from germline, CDR1 is LNHDA and CDR2 is SQIVND (reference sequence). This CDR3 reads CASSIDGGARLAKNIQYF. CDR3 coding DNA: TGTGCCAGTAGTATAGACGGCGGGGCTCGGCTAGCCAAAAACATTCAGTACTTC. The whole variable domain, filled in from reference TRBV19 and TRBJ2-4, reads DGGITQSPKYLFRKEGQNVTLSCEQNLNHDAMYWYRQDPGQGLRLIYYSQIVNDFQKGDIAEGYSVSREKKESFPLTVTSAQKNPTAFYLCASSIDGGARLAKNIQYFGAGTRLSVL.

The chain has TRBV5-1 and TRBJ1-2; the D is unclear. Trimming pared 0 bases from V and 3 bases from J, leaving 12 bases between. The CDR3 has 15 amino acids. CDR1 and CDR2 (germline): SGHRS, YFSETQ. The CDR3 loop is CASSLEASGYYGYTF. Written as DNA, the CDR3 is TGCGCCAGCAGCTTGGAAGCTTCGGGGTACTATGGCTACACCTTC.

The V gene is TRBV5-6, the J gene TRBJ2-5, with 7 nucleotides matching TRBD2. The germline V gene has CDR1 SGHDT and CDR2 YYEEEE. The CDR3 covers 16 residues. V shed 3 bases and J 7 bases; nucleotides not matched to a gene: 15. The CDR3 loop reads CASSSAGLTYRGTQYF. CDR3 DNA sequence: TGTGCCAGCAGCTCGGCGGGACTAACTTACCGGGGGACCCAGTACTTC.

In nucleotides, the CDR3 is TGTGCCAGCAGTGACTGGACATCAGATTCACCCCTCCACTTT. Translated: CASSDWTSDSPLHF. This chain uses TRBV27 with TRBJ1-6, with a tentative D call TRBD1 (5 bases). The CDR3 runs 14 residues. Per the germline V gene, CDR1 is MNHEY and CDR2 is SMNVEV (reference sequence). The V and J ends lost 5 bases and 8 bases respectively, with 13 bases between them.

This chain uses TRBV10-3 with TRBJ2-5; the D gene is possibly TRBD2 (6 bases). The germline V gene encodes CDR1 ENHRY and CDR2 SYGVKD. This CDR3 is 14 amino acids long. The V gene lost 0 bases and the J gene lost 5 bases, with 10 bases spanning the gap. CDR3 protein: CAISESGGTETQYF. In nucleotides, the CDR3 is TGTGCCATCAGTGAGTCGGGGGGTACGGAGACCCAGTACTTC.

V and J are TRBV2 and TRBJ2-5; D is perhaps TRBD2 (6 bases). Germline V gives CDR1 SNHLY, CDR2 FYNNEI. CDR3 length equals 16 residues. The germline V and J ends were trimmed by 4 bases and 1 base, with 16 bases remaining between them. Here the CDR3 DNA reads TGTGCCAGCAGTGGCGGGCGGGGCCAAATCCAAGAGACCCAGTACTTC. Amino acid sequence: CASSGGRGQIQETQYF.

The chain links TRBV30 to TRBJ2-7, with 7 bases that match TRBD1. CDR3 length: 14 amino acids. Trimming removed 1 base from V and 1 base from J; junction bases left unmatched: 4. Per germline, CDR1 GTSNPN and CDR2 SVGIG (reference sequence). In DNA form, the CDR3 reads TGTGCCTGGAGTGCCGTGACAGGGTCCTACGAGCAGTACTTC. This sequence encodes CAWSAVTGSYEQYF.

The chain joins TRBV7-9 to TRBJ2-2; TRBD1 matches 9 bases. Per the germline V gene, CDR1 is SEHNR and CDR2 is FQNEAQ (reference sequence). With V trimmed by 5 bases and J by 1 base, 5 bases remained unmatched. This CDR3 contains 16 residues. CDR3 nucleotides: TGTGCCAGCAGCACCCCGGGACAGGGGAACACCGGGGAGCTGTTTTTT. This encodes CASSTPGQGNTGELFF.

This chain connects TRBV2 to TRBJ2-1, with D perhaps TRBD2 (6 bases). V was cut by 6 bases and J by 4 bases, with 10 bases left in between. Germline-derived CDR1 and CDR2 are SNHLY and FYNNEI. This CDR3 has 13 residues. The CDR3 DNA is TGTGCCAGCAGCGCGGGACTTTACAATGAGCAGTTCTTC. Translation gives CASSAGLYNEQFF.